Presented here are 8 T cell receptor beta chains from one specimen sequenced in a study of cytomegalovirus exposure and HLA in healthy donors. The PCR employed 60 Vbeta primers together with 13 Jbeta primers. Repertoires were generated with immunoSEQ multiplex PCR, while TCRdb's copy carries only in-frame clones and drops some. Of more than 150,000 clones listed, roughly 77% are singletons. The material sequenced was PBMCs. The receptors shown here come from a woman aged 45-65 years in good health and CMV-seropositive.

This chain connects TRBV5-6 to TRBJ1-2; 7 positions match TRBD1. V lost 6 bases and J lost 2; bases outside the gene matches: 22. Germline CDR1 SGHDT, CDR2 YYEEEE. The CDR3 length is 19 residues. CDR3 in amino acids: CASTQGPQGVQAKNYGYTF. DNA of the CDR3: TGTGCCAGCACCCAAGGCCCCCAGGGGGTTCAAGCAAAGAACTATGGCTACACCTTC.

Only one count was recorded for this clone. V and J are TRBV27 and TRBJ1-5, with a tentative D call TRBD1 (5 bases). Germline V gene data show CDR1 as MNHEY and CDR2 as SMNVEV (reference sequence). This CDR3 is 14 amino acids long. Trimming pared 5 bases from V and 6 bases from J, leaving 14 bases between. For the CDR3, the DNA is TGTGCCAGCAGTGTCGCGGCAGGGCTTCAGCCCCAGCATTTT. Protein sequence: CASSVAAGLQPQHF.

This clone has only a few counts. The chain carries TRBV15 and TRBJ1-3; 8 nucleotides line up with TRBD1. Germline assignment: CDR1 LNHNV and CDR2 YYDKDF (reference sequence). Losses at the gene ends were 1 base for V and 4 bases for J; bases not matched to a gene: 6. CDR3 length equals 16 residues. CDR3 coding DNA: TGTGCCACCAGCAGAGGGTGGGGGACAGGAGGAAACACCATATATTTT. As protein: CATSRGWGTGGNTIYF.

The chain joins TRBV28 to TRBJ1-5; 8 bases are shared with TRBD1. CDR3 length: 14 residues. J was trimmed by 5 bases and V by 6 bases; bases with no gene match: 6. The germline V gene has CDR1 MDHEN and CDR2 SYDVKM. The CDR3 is CASSPDRADQPQHF. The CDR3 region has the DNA TGTGCCAGCAGCCCGGACAGGGCGGATCAGCCCCAGCATTTT. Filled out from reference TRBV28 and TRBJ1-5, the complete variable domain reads DVKVTQSSRYLVKRTGEKVFLECVQDMDHENMFWYRQDPGLGLRLIYFSYDVKMKEKGDIPEGYSVSREKKERFSLILESASTNQTSMYLCASSPDRADQPQHFGDGTRLSIL.

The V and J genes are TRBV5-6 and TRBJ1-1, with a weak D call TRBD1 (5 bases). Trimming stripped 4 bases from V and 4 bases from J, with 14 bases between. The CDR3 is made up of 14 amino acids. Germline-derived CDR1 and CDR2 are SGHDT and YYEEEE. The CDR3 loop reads CASSLWWGVTEAFF. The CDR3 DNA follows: TGTGCCAGCAGCCTCTGGTGGGGGGTCACTGAAGCTTTCTTT.

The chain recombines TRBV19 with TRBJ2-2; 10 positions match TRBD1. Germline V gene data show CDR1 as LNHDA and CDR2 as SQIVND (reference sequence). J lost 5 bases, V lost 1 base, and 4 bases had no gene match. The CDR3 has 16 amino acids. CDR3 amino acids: CASSIGQGARTGELFF. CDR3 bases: TGTGCCAGTAGTATAGGACAGGGGGCGAGAACCGGGGAGCTGTTTTTT.

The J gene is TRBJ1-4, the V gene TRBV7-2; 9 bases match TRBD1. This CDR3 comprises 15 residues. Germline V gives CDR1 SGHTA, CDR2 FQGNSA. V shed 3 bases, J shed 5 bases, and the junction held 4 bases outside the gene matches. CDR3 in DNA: TGTGCCAGCAGCTTCGCTGGGACAGGGAATGAAAAACTGTTTTTT. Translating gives CASSFAGTGNEKLFF.

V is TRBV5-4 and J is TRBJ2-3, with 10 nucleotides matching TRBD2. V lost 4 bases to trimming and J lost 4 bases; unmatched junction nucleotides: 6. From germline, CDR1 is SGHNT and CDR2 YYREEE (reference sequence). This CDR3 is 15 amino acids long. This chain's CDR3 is CASSLLAGAPDTQYF. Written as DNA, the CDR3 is TGTGCCAGCAGCCTCCTAGCGGGGGCCCCAGATACGCAGTATTTT.